What follows are 20 T cell receptor beta chains derived from one specimen sequenced in a study of patients and donors after allogeneic stem cell transplantation. Each CDR3 protein gets one entry after TCRdb re-called the RT-PCR reads with MiXCR. The table lists under 200,000 distinct CDR3 sequences, about a quarter of them singletons. Sequenced material: blood, either unsorted or a sorted T cell fraction (not recorded which). These receptors were collected from a human donor who was either an allogeneic HSCT recipient or a stem cell or donor lymphocyte infusion donor (not recorded which). It is not recorded whose cells these are; they may come from a transplant donor.

This clonotype has just a few counts. The chain recombines TRBV6-6 with TRBJ2-7, with D possibly matching TRBD1 (6 bases). The ends were cut back, 6 bases at V and 3 bases at J, with 12 bases in the middle. The CDR3 has 13 residues. Germline lookup yields CDR1 MNHNY and CDR2 SVGAGI (reference sequence). The CDR3 region is CASRDSADYEQYF. The CDR3 nucleotides are TGTGCCAGCAGGGACAGCGCCGACTACGAGCAGTACTTC.

The chain joins TRBV4-3 to TRBJ2-7; 9 bases line up with TRBD2. Germline CDR1 reads LGHNA; CDR2 reads YSLEER. The CDR3 extends over 15 amino acids. The V gene end was trimmed by 0 bases and the J gene end by 4 bases; junction bases not matched to a gene: 4. CDR3 DNA sequence: TGCGCCAGCAGCCAAGATGCTAGCGGGATTTACGAGCAGTACTTC. Translating gives CASSQDASGIYEQYF.

This clonotype appeared a few times. The rearrangement links TRBV5-1 to TRBJ1-1; D might be TRBD1 (5 bases). This CDR3 spans 14 amino acids. Germline V gives CDR1 SGHRS, CDR2 YFSETQ. The ends were cut back, 3 bases at V and 1 base at J, with 10 bases in the middle. DNA of the CDR3: TGCGCCAGCAGCTGGGGACTGAAGAACACTGAAGCTTTCTTT. As protein: CASSWGLKNTEAFF.

The J gene is TRBJ2-7, the V gene TRBV4-2; 8 bases align to TRBD2. The CDR3 totals 15 residues. V trimming: 1 base; J trimming: 7 bases; junction bases outside the gene matches: 9. CDR1 is LGHNA and CDR2 is YNFKEQ in the germline V gene. CDR3 in DNA: TGTGCCAGCAGCCAAGTGGACGGGAGGGCCGGGGAGCAGTACTTC. This encodes CASSQVDGRAGEQYF.

This clonotype was seen a few times. The chain links TRBV10-3 to TRBJ2-7, with D tentatively TRBD2 (5 bases). CDR1 and CDR2 (germline): ENHRY, SYGVKD. The CDR3 has 13 amino acids. Trimming shortened V by 8 bases and J by 6 bases, and 17 bases separated the two germline ends. The CDR3 coding sequence is TGTGCCATCGGGATCACTGAAGGAGGCGAGCAGTACTTC. It specifies CAIGITEGGEQYF.

CDR3 coding DNA: TGTGCCAGCAGCTTACTCTTGAGATCGGATACGCAGTATTTT. Translating it yields CASSLLLRSDTQYF. The genes are TRBV7-2 and TRBJ2-3; D is ambiguous. CDR1 is SGHTA and CDR2 is FQGNSA in the germline V gene. With 2 bases removed from V and 6 bases from J, the gap between germline ends came to 12 bases. The length of the CDR3 is 14 residues.

The chain couples TRBV5-7 to TRBJ2-1; unclear D gene. TRBV5-7 is treated as an ORF (open reading frame) with a function not yet certain. V was trimmed by 1 base and J by 4 bases, leaving 12 bases between them. The CDR3 sequence is 15 residues long. In DNA form, the CDR3 reads TGTGCCAGCAGCTTGATCCCGGCCGGGTACAATGAGCAGTTCTTC. Encoded protein: CASSLIPAGYNEQFF.

In this sample, this clonotype turned up a few times. The chain joins TRBV20-1 to TRBJ1-1; 7 nucleotides match TRBD1. Germline assignment: CDR1 DFQATT and CDR2 SNEGSKA (reference sequence). Germline trimming cut 2 bases from V and 0 bases from J; bases unmatched to any gene: 15. CDR3 length equals 18 residues. The CDR3 DNA reads TGCAGTGCTAGACAAAGGAGGGGACAGAGCACTATGAACACTGAAGCTTTCTTT. Translation: CSARQRRGQSTMNTEAFF.

This clonotype occurred many times. At one end the junction does not follow the germline gene, possibly because of a read error. This chain joins TRBV5-1 and TRBJ2-3; D gene unclear. CDR1 is SGHRS and CDR2 is YFSETQ in the germline V gene. The CDR3 consists of 11 residues. This chain's CDR3 is CASSTTDTQYF. CDR3 DNA sequence: TGTGCCAGTAGTACCACAGATACGCAGTATTTT.

At least ten counts were recorded for this clonotype. The chain links TRBV5-6 to TRBJ1-1; TRBD1 might be the D (6 bases). Looked up from germline, CDR1 is SGHDT and CDR2 is YYEEEE. CDR3 size: 14 residues. Between the trimmed V and J ends, which lost 4 bases and 4 bases, there was a span of 14 bases. This chain's CDR3 is CASSALTGPTEAFF. The CDR3 nucleotides read TGTGCCAGCAGCGCCCTGACAGGACCCACTGAAGCTTTCTTT.

This clonotype was found a few times. The rearrangement joins TRBV6-5 to TRBJ2-7; TRBD2 is a possible D gene (6 bases). Germline CDR1 MNHEY, CDR2 SVGAGI. The germline V and J ends were trimmed by 1 base and 3 bases, with 16 bases remaining between them. CDR3 length: 16 residues. The CDR3 region is CASSYLLVGGNYEQYF. Written as DNA, the CDR3 is TGTGCCAGCAGTTACTTACTAGTTGGAGGGAACTACGAGCAGTACTTC.

The chain links TRBV20-1 to TRBJ2-1, with 8 bases lining up with TRBD2. The CDR3 length is 15 residues. V lost 1 base to trimming and J lost 0 bases; unmatched junction nucleotides: 2. CDR1 and CDR2 (germline): DFQATT, SNEGSKA (reference sequence). As DNA, the CDR3 is TGCAGTGCTAGAGTAGCGGGATCCTCCTACAATGAGCAGTTCTTC. Protein: CSARVAGSSYNEQFF.

V is TRBV25-1 and J is TRBJ1-6; TRBD1 might be the D (6 bases). CDR1 MGHDK and CDR2 SYGVNS come from the germline V gene. Trimming removed 5 bases from V and 0 bases from J, with 11 bases in between. This CDR3 contains 16 residues. The CDR3 protein is CASSTTGDSYNSPLHF. DNA for the CDR3: TGTGCCAGCAGTACGACAGGTGACTCCTATAATTCACCCCTCCACTTT.

This CDR3 is CASSQVRGSPNEKLFF. DNA for the CDR3: TGTGCCAGCAGCCAAGTCAGGGGGTCACCTAATGAAAAACTGTTTTTT. The chain joins TRBV4-2 to TRBJ1-4; 7 bases fit TRBD1. Unmatched junction bases numbered 5, after V lost 1 base and J lost 3 bases. CDR1 and CDR2 (germline): LGHNA, YNFKEQ. The CDR3 is 16 amino acids.

This sequence joins TRBV7-9 and TRBJ2-7; perhaps TRBD2 as D (5 bases). The CDR3 runs 12 residues. Trimming left V 2 bases short and J 5 bases short, with 7 bases between. In germline, CDR1 is SEHNR, CDR2 FQNEAQ (reference sequence). CDR3 sequence reads: CASSLSGNEQYF. As DNA, the CDR3 is TGTGCCAGCAGCTTATCCGGGAACGAGCAGTACTTC.

This clonotype has only a few counts. The CDR3 loop reads CSATGPGLRAYNEQFF. The CDR3 bases are TGCAGTGCCACAGGACCGGGACTTCGAGCCTACAATGAGCAGTTCTTC. The chain employs TRBV20-1 and TRBJ2-1; D is perhaps TRBD2 (6 bases). V lost 6 bases and J lost 2, with 20 bases in between. This CDR3 contains 16 residues. Germline CDR1 and CDR2: DFQATT and SNEGSKA (reference sequence).

V is TRBV7-4 and J is TRBJ1-1, with D possibly being TRBD1 (5 bases). Trimming removed 2 bases from V and 0 bases from J, with 10 bases in between. CDR3 size: 15 residues. Looked up from germline, CDR1 is SGHVT and CDR2 is SQSDAQ. CDR3 residues: CASSLLWGLNTEAFF. The CDR3 DNA reads TGTGCCAGCAGCTTATTGTGGGGGTTGAACACTGAAGCTTTCTTT.

For the CDR3, the DNA is TGCAGCGTTGAGGCTGGTGGTGGGGGCTTGAACACTGAAGCTTTCTTT. Protein sequence: CSVEAGGGGLNTEAFF. The chain uses TRBV29-1 and TRBJ1-1, with a weak D call TRBD1 (6 bases). Germline V CDR1 and CDR2: SQVTM, ANQGSEA. This CDR3 spans 16 amino acids. Trimming shortened V by 3 bases and J by 0 bases, and 17 bases separated the two germline ends.

The chain employs TRBV12-3 or TRBV12-4 and TRBJ1-2, with D possibly TRBD1 on 6 matching bases. The V gene lost 8 bases and the J gene lost 2 bases, with 9 bases spanning the gap. The CDR3 extends over 12 amino acids. CDR3 loop: CASGGPNYGYTF. DNA for the CDR3: TGTGCCAGCGGGGGCCCAAACTATGGCTACACCTTC.

The chain links TRBV29-1 to TRBJ2-7; TRBD2 is a possible D gene (5 bases). V was shortened by 1 base and J by 2 bases, with 9 bases between the two germline ends. Per germline, CDR1 SQVTM and CDR2 ANQGSEA. This CDR3 is built from 13 residues. CDR3 DNA sequence: TGCAGCGTTGAAGTAACTAGTACCTACGAGCAGTACTTC. It codes for CSVEVTSTYEQYF.